This TCR beta chain originates from a study of T cell responses to AZD1222 COVID-19 vaccine. The data were produced by immunoSEQ multiplex PCR, yet TCRdb's version contains in-frame clones alone and is incomplete. The table records about 180,000 clones, 85% to 90% of them present only once. On this clone: Its antigen remains unidentified.

Notes on the study in general: Seropositivity was recorded at baseline in only 5 or 6 AZD1222 recipients. Targets within unmutated variant regions were reportedly found for nearly half of spike-specific TCRs.

The CDR3 totals 15 residues. Per germline, CDR1 SGHVS and CDR2 FQNEAQ. Trimming at V came to 5 bases and at J to 5 bases, leaving 7 bases not matched to a gene. This clonotype originated in an adult who received the AZD1222 COVID-19 vaccine. Material: peripheral blood, obtained 28 days after the second AZD1222 dose. V is TRBV7-8 and J is TRBJ2-7, with 12 bases fitting TRBD1. In DNA, the CDR3 is TGTGCCAGCAGCCAACCGGGACAGGGGGCAAACGAGCAGTACTTC. The encoded protein is CASSQPGQGANEQYF.